The 23 T cell receptor beta chains below come from one sample, sequenced in a study of T cells in Graves' hyperthyroidism and ophthalmopathy. RNA transcripts yielded amplified TCR beta CDR3 regions. An initial round of RT-PCR targeting the TCR CDR3 relied on the HTBI primer set. TCRdb recomputed calls from the multiplex PCR reads with MiXCR, one row per CDR3 protein. The data hold a few hundred thousand distinct CDR3 sequences, with about 13% observed a single time. Sequencing was carried out using blood. These receptors originate from a man aged 25 to 40 with Graves' hyperthyroidism that later progressed to Graves' ophthalmopathy.

This clonotype was found many times. The rearrangement joins TRBV11-1 to TRBJ2-7, with D possibly called TRBD1 or TRBD2 (5 bases each). Germline V gene lookup returns CDR1 SGHAT and CDR2 FQDESV (reference sequence). The ends were cut back, 5 bases at V and 5 bases at J, with 16 bases in the middle. CDR3 length: 14 residues. CDR3 loop: CASSHSGAEHEQYF. DNA for the CDR3: TGTGCCAGCAGCCACTCCGGGGCCGAGCACGAGCAGTACTTC.

This clonotype was seen a handful of times. The CDR3 region has the DNA TGTGCCAGCAGCTTAGCGACGGACAGCCTAAATAATTCACCCCTCCACTTT. Translation gives CASSLATDSLNNSPLHF. The rearrangement joins TRBV11-2 to TRBJ1-6, with D possibly matching TRBD1 (6 bases). The germline V and J ends were trimmed by 1 base and 5 bases, with 15 bases remaining between them. Germline assignment: CDR1 SGHAT and CDR2 FQNNGV. CDR3 size: 17 residues.

This clonotype has just a few counts. The chain combines TRBV19 with TRBJ1-5, with TRBD1 identical over 9 bases. The junction had 7 bases not matched to a gene; V was cut back by 6 bases and J by 4 bases. This CDR3 contains 15 residues. From germline, CDR1 is LNHDA and CDR2 SQIVND (reference sequence). As DNA, the CDR3 is TGTGCCAGTAGCAGCACCGGGACAGGGAATCAGCCCCAGCATTTT. It specifies CASSSTGTGNQPQHF. The whole variable domain, remainder taken from reference TRBV19 and TRBJ1-5, is DGGITQSPKYLFRKEGQNVTLSCEQNLNHDAMYWYRQDPGQGLRLIYYSQIVNDFQKGDIAEGYSVSREKKESFPLTVTSAQKNPTAFYLCASSSTGTGNQPQHFGDGTRLSIL.

This clonotype was seen many times. The chain has TRBV11-2 and TRBJ2-3; D is perhaps TRBD1 (6 bases). Between the trimmed V and J ends, which lost 1 base and 2 bases, there was a span of 13 bases. This CDR3 contains 16 residues. Germline V CDR1 and CDR2: SGHAT, FQNNGV. CDR3 coding DNA: TGTGCCAGCAGCTTAGGGGGGCTACTGCTCACAGATACGCAGTATTTT. Translating it yields CASSLGGLLLTDTQYF.

This rearrangement joins TRBV6-1 to TRBJ1-4; D gene unclear. Between the trimmed V and J ends, which lost 5 bases and 8 bases, there was a span of 9 bases. This CDR3 is built from 12 residues. Germline V CDR1 and CDR2: MNHNS, SASEGT. CDR3 loop: CASSQTLEKLFF. The CDR3 nucleotides are TGTGCCAGCAGTCAGACCTTGGAAAAACTGTTTTTT.

The chain links TRBV6-5 to TRBJ2-1; D unclear. The CDR3 spans 16 residues. CDR1 and CDR2 from the germline V gene are MNHEY and SVGAGI. V lost 2 bases to trimming and J lost 3 bases, with 14 bases between them. The CDR3 loop is CASSYGLQPLYNEQFF. The CDR3 DNA is TGTGCCAGCAGTTACGGCCTCCAGCCCCTCTACAATGAGCAGTTCTTC.

Many counts were recorded for this clonotype. The J gene is TRBJ2-3, the V gene TRBV12-3 or TRBV12-4; 7 bases align to TRBD1. Trimming cost V 5 bases and J 10 bases; bases outside gene matches: 15. The CDR3 sequence is 15 residues long. The CDR3 reads CASSRGQVGSWAQYF. CDR3 sequence (DNA): TGTGCCAGCAGTAGAGGACAGGTTGGTTCCTGGGCGCAGTATTTT.

There are a few counts of this clonotype. This clone may be a read error of a much larger clone one base away. V and J are TRBV28 and TRBJ2-7, with D perhaps TRBD1 (6 bases). The germline gives CDR1 MDHEN, CDR2 SYDVKM. There are 15 residues in the CDR3. The CDR3 spells CAGSRLQGTFYEQYF. The CDR3 nucleotides read TGTGCCGGCAGCCGTCTACAGGGAACTTTCTACGAGCAGTACTTC.

This CDR3 reads CAWSVGARSNQPQHF. CDR3 nucleotides: TGTGCCTGGAGCGTAGGGGCGCGGAGCAATCAGCCCCAGCATTTT. The rearrangement uses TRBV30 and TRBJ1-5, with D maybe TRBD1 (5 bases). The V end was cut by 3 bases, the J end by 1 base, with 13 bases between. This CDR3 has 15 residues. Germline loops: CDR1 GTSNPN, CDR2 SVGIG (reference sequence).

This clonotype occurred many times. This chain uses TRBV5-1 with TRBJ1-6; 10 bases match TRBD1. This CDR3 spans 15 amino acids. The V gene's germline CDR1 is SGHRS and CDR2 YFSETQ. Losses at the gene ends were 4 bases for V and 7 bases for J; bases not matched to a gene: 5. CDR3 amino acids: CASSDLDRGNSPLHF. The DNA for the CDR3 is TGCGCCAGCAGCGACCTGGACAGGGGGAATTCACCCCTCCACTTT.

This clonotype was found a few times. The CDR3 sequence is CATQTGDYGYTF. The CDR3 DNA reads as TGTGCCACCCAGACAGGGGACTATGGCTACACCTTC. The V gene is TRBV6-2 or TRBV6-3, the J gene TRBJ1-2, with 8 bases matching TRBD1. Germline V gene sequence: CDR1 MNHEY, CDR2 SVGEGT. The V gene end was trimmed by 10 bases and the J gene end by 3 bases; junction bases not matched to a gene: 4. The CDR3 sequence is 12 residues long.

The table lists this clonotype with many counts. CDR3 DNA: TGTGCCAGCAGTTTCTCAGTGTTGGGCAATTCACCCCTCCACTTT. It codes for CASSFSVLGNSPLHF. V and J are TRBV27 and TRBJ1-6; the D is unclear. This CDR3 is built from 15 residues. V was cut by 3 bases and J by 7 bases, with 13 bases left in between. The germline gives CDR1 MNHEY, CDR2 SMNVEV (reference sequence).

This clonotype showed up many times. The chain recombines TRBV30 with TRBJ1-6; the match to TRBD1 covers 7 bases. V shed 2 bases and J 10 bases; nucleotides not matched to a gene: 8. Germline lookup yields CDR1 GTSNPN and CDR2 SVGIG (reference sequence). The CDR3 is 14 amino acids. This chain's CDR3 is CAWSPGQIGSPLHF. The CDR3 DNA reads as TGTGCCTGGAGTCCGGGACAGATAGGGTCACCCCTCCACTTT.

This clonotype came up many times. The CDR3 protein is CASNHLTRGAGELFF. CDR3 nucleotide sequence: TGTGCCAGCAACCACCTCACCAGGGGTGCCGGGGAGCTGTTTTTT. The rearrangement joins TRBV6-2 or TRBV6-3 to TRBJ2-2, with TRBD1 as a possible D gene (6 bases). Trimming cost V 7 bases and J 6 bases, with 18 bases left between them. Germline loops: CDR1 MNHEY, CDR2 SVGEGT. The CDR3 has 15 residues.

This clonotype was counted at least ten times. This chain joins TRBV6-5 and TRBJ1-1; maybe TRBD1 (5 bases). The germline gives CDR1 MNHEY, CDR2 SVGAGI. The V end was cut by 2 bases, the J end by 0 bases, with 13 bases between. CDR3 length: 16 residues. This CDR3 reads CASSYGAQSMNTEAFF. The CDR3, as DNA: TGTGCCAGCAGTTACGGGGCTCAATCCATGAACACTGAAGCTTTCTTT.

This clonotype was seen at least ten times. The chain recombines TRBV27 with TRBJ2-2; 14 nucleotides align to TRBD2. Trimming removed 5 bases from V and 3 bases from J; junction bases left unmatched: 8. The germline CDR1 and CDR2 sequences are MNHEY and SMNVEV (reference sequence). The CDR3 extends over 18 amino acids. The CDR3 DNA is TGTGCCAGCAGTCCCTCGGGACTAGCGGGAGAACACACCGGGGAGCTGTTTTTT. This encodes CASSPSGLAGEHTGELFF.

The chain links TRBV5-1 to TRBJ2-7; 8 nucleotides align to TRBD1. Trimming took 0 bases from V and 2 from J; bases not matched to a gene: 4. From germline, CDR1 is SGHRS and CDR2 YFSETQ. This CDR3 is built from 15 residues. The CDR3 bases are TGCGCCAGCAGCTTGGATGGACAGGGAACCTACGAGCAGTACTTC. Amino acid sequence: CASSLDGQGTYEQYF.

The rearrangement uses TRBV4-1 and TRBJ1-5; tentative D call: TRBD1 (6 bases). V lost 0 bases and J 6 bases, leaving 12 bases between the germline ends. This CDR3 is built from 15 residues. Per germline, CDR1 MGHRA and CDR2 YSYEKL. The CDR3 coding sequence is TGCGCCAGCAGCCAAGAAAGGGGGTCCGGTCAGCCCCAGCATTTT. Protein sequence: CASSQERGSGQPQHF.

This clonotype was found many times. The chain recombines TRBV7-9 with TRBJ1-2; weak D call: TRBD1 (5 bases). Germline-derived CDR1 and CDR2 are SEHNR and FQNEAQ (reference sequence). This CDR3 has 14 residues. Between the trimmed V and J ends, which lost 5 bases and 6 bases, there was a span of 16 bases. The CDR3 loop reads CASSIGRVQNGYTF. The CDR3 coding sequence is TGTGCCAGCAGCATTGGCAGGGTACAGAATGGCTACACCTTC.

This clonotype was seen more than once but under ten times. The chain uses TRBV7-2 and TRBJ2-1; TRBD2 matches at 12 bases. CDR1 is SGHTA, CDR2 FQGNSA, per germline. Trimming at V came to 4 bases and at J to 3 bases, leaving 1 base not matched to a gene. This CDR3 region has 15 residues. The CDR3 sequence is CASSWTSGVYNEQFF. For the CDR3, the DNA is TGTGCCAGCAGCTGGACTAGCGGGGTCTACAATGAGCAGTTCTTC.

This clonotype showed up many times. The rearrangement links TRBV6-1 to TRBJ2-7; D is perhaps TRBD1 or TRBD2 (5 bases each). The germline V and J ends were trimmed by 6 bases and 1 base, with 16 bases remaining between them. Germline loops: CDR1 MNHNS, CDR2 SASEGT. The CDR3 runs 15 residues. DNA for the CDR3: TGTGCCAGCAGACGACCACGGGGCCTGTCCTACGAGCAGTACTTC. Translated, it gives CASRRPRGLSYEQYF.

This clonotype was counted ten times or more. The rearrangement uses TRBV29-1 and TRBJ2-1; the D is unclear. The CDR3 runs 12 residues. CDR1 is SQVTM, CDR2 ANQGSEA, per germline. Deletions cut 7 bases from V and 7 bases from J, with 14 bases between. The DNA for the CDR3 is TGCAGCGCCCAGGTTTTTGGGAATGAGCAGTTCTTC. Protein sequence: CSAQVFGNEQFF.

There are a few counts of this clonotype. This chain joins TRBV4-1 and TRBJ2-1; D is uncertain. V lost 1 base to trimming and J lost 8 bases, with 3 bases between them. Germline V gene sequence: CDR1 MGHRA, CDR2 YSYEKL. There are 11 residues in the CDR3. The CDR3 bases are TGCGCCAGCAGCCAAGTCGATGAGCAGTTCTTC. This encodes CASSQVDEQFF.